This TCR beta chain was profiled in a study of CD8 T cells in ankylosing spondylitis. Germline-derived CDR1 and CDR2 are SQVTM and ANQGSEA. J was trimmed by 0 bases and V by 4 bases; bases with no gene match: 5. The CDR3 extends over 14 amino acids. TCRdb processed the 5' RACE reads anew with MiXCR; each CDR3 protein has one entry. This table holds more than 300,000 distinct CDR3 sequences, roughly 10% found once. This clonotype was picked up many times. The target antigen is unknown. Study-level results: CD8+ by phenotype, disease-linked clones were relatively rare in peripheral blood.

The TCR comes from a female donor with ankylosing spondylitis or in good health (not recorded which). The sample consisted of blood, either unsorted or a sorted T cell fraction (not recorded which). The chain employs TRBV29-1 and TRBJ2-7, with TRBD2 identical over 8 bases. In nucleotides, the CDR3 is TGCAGCGTTGTACTAGCGGAAAGCTCCTACGAGCAGTACTTC. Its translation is CSVVLAESSYEQYF.